These 26 T cell receptor beta chains were sequenced from one sample in a study of blood T cell repertoires in COVID-19. Clones were sequenced by immunoSEQ multiplex PCR, and TCRdb holds only the in-frame ones, with some missing. The sample has around 200,000 clones; around 85% are singletons. Sequencing used peripheral blood. Source of these receptors: a person aged 65-85 years with COVID-19, enrolled during active disease.

The V call is TRBV3-1 (or the pseudogene TRBV3-2), the J call TRBJ2-7; D perhaps matches TRBD1 (6 bases). Per germline, CDR1 LGHDT and CDR2 YNNKEL (reference sequence). Trimming took 2 bases from V and 0 from J, leaving 11 bases between them. This CDR3 has 15 residues. In nucleotides, the CDR3 is TGTGCCAGCAGCCAAAAACCGGGACACTCCTACGAGCAGTACTTC. Amino acids: CASSQKPGHSYEQYF.

The rearrangement joins TRBV6-6 to TRBJ1-1; TRBD1 agrees at 9 bases. V shed 5 bases and J 0 bases; nucleotides not matched to a gene: 13. CDR1 and CDR2 (germline): MNHNY, SVGAGI (reference sequence). The CDR3 has 18 residues. The CDR3 sequence is CASSPTWDRARMNTEAFF. In nucleotides, the CDR3 is TGTGCCAGCAGTCCCACTTGGGACAGGGCTCGAATGAACACTGAAGCTTTCTTT.

This chain connects TRBV29-1 to TRBJ2-3, with D tentatively TRBD2 (7 bases). The germline V gene encodes CDR1 SQVTM and CDR2 ANQGSEA. The CDR3 runs to 14 residues. With 7 bases removed from V and 0 bases from J, the gap between germline ends came to 14 bases. CDR3 protein: CSGRGGSSTDTQYF. The CDR3, as DNA: TGCAGCGGGAGGGGGGGGAGTAGCACAGATACGCAGTATTTT.

The chain carries TRBV9 and TRBJ1-6; 9 bases match TRBD1. The CDR3 is 16 amino acids. Germline-derived CDR1 and CDR2 are SGDLS and YYNGEE. J was trimmed by 7 bases and V by 3 bases; bases with no gene match: 8. As DNA, the CDR3 is TGTGCCAGCAGCGCAACCGCCGGGACAGGGAATTCACCCCTCCACTTT. Its protein is CASSATAGTGNSPLHF.

This rearrangement joins TRBV6-5 to TRBJ2-7; a weak D match, TRBD2 (5 bases). CDR1 MNHEY and CDR2 SVGAGI come from the germline V gene. The CDR3 spans 15 residues. The CDR3 bases are TGTGCGGGAAAATGGAGGAGGCAGAGCTCCTACGAGCAGTACTTC. This sequence encodes CAGKWRRQSSYEQYF.

This clone was found once. V is TRBV28 and J is TRBJ2-1; D call uncertain. V lost 9 bases to trimming and J lost 0 bases, with 15 bases between them. CDR1 is MDHEN and CDR2 is SYDVKM in the germline V gene. The CDR3 runs to 15 residues. The CDR3 sequence is CASTNGLSSYNEQFF. The CDR3 bases are TGTGCCAGTACCAACGGGTTAAGCTCCTACAATGAGCAGTTCTTC.

This clone was counted a single time. This chain uses TRBV5-1 with TRBJ1-5, with a weak D call TRBD1 (6 bases). V was shortened by 4 bases and J by 4 bases, with 15 bases between the two germline ends. CDR3 size: 15 residues. Germline loops: CDR1 SGHRS, CDR2 YFSETQ. This chain's CDR3 is CASSLETGRNQPQHF. For the CDR3, the DNA is TGCGCCAGCAGCCTAGAGACAGGTCGAAATCAGCCCCAGCATTTT.

The chain couples TRBV3-1 (or the pseudogene TRBV3-2) to TRBJ1-1; no firm D call. V was shortened by 1 base and J by 6 bases, with 9 bases between the two germline ends. This CDR3 is built from 13 residues. From germline, CDR1 is LGHDT and CDR2 YNNKEL (reference sequence). CDR3 residues: CASSQGVGAEAFF. The CDR3 DNA is TGTGCCAGCAGCCAAGGGGTGGGCGCTGAAGCTTTCTTT.

The J gene is TRBJ2-5, the V gene TRBV18; D possibly corresponds to TRBD1 (5 bases). V gave up 3 bases and J gave up 1 base, with 6 bases separating them. The germline V gene has CDR1 KGHSH and CDR2 LQKENI. This CDR3 has 13 residues. CDR3 region: CASSPGRQETQYF. DNA for the CDR3: TGTGCCAGCTCACCGGGGCGCCAAGAGACCCAGTACTTC.

The chain employs TRBV28 and TRBJ2-5; D gene ambiguous. Trimming pared 2 bases from V and 1 base from J, leaving 5 bases between. CDR1 MDHEN and CDR2 SYDVKM come from the germline V gene. The CDR3 has 13 amino acids. CDR3 coding DNA: TGTGCCAGCAGTTTACAGGCCCAAGAGACCCAGTACTTC. It yields the protein CASSLQAQETQYF.

This chain links TRBV30 with TRBJ1-2; a possible D gene is TRBD1 (5 bases). The V gene lost 2 bases and the J gene lost 5 bases, with 18 bases spanning the gap. Per germline, CDR1 GTSNPN and CDR2 SVGIG (reference sequence). The CDR3 loop spans 15 amino acids. This CDR3 is CAWSYSGGDGYGYTF. The CDR3 nucleotides read TGTGCCTGGAGTTATTCTGGGGGGGACGGGTATGGCTACACCTTC.

The gene calls are TRBV6-5 and TRBJ2-7, with TRBD1 matching 7 bases. The CDR3 consists of 12 residues. Germline loops: CDR1 MNHEY, CDR2 SVGAGI. Germline trimming cut 6 bases from V and 3 bases from J; bases unmatched to any gene: 2. CDR3 sequence (DNA): TGTGCCAGCAGCCAGGGGGACTACGAGCAGTACTTC. This encodes CASSQGDYEQYF.

The chain couples TRBV7-9 to TRBJ1-4; no clear D. There are 13 residues in the CDR3. CDR1 is SEHNR and CDR2 is FQNEAQ in the germline V gene (reference sequence). V lost 0 bases to trimming and J lost 7 bases, with 6 bases between them. In DNA, the CDR3 is TGTGCCAGCAGCTTAGCCGGTGCTGAAAAACTGTTTTTT. Protein: CASSLAGAEKLFF.

This chain connects TRBV7-9 to TRBJ2-7; weak D call: TRBD1 (5 bases). With 8 bases removed from V and 3 bases from J, the gap between germline ends came to 11 bases. Germline V lookup: CDR1 SEHNR, CDR2 FQNEAQ (reference sequence). The CDR3 runs 12 residues. CDR3 sequence (DNA): TGTGCCAGCGGAAAGGGGAACTACGAGCAGTACTTC. Translating gives CASGKGNYEQYF. The whole variable domain, remainder taken from reference TRBV7-9 and TRBJ2-7, is DTGVSQNPRHKITKRGQNVTFRCDPISEHNRLYWYRQTLGQGPEFLTYFQNEAQLEKSRLLSDRFSAERPKGSFSTLEIQRTEQGDSAMYLCASGKGNYEQYFGPGTRLTVT.

The rearrangement uses TRBV27 and TRBJ2-5; 7 nucleotides align to TRBD2. V was pared by 6 bases and J by 5 bases, with 6 bases of the junction left unmatched. Germline values: CDR1 MNHEY, CDR2 SMNVEV (reference sequence). This CDR3 has 13 residues. The CDR3 region has the DNA TGTGCCAGCAGAAAGGTGGGAGGGGAGACCCAGTACTTC. Protein sequence: CASRKVGGETQYF.

The J gene is TRBJ1-1, the V gene TRBV21-1; TRBD1, the table's D call, was not compared with the DNA. TRBV21-1 is listed as a pseudogene. The CDR3 is 11 amino acids. This CDR3 reads CARTGPRRAFF. CDR3 DNA sequence: TGTGCCCGGACAGGACCTAGGCGAGCTTTCTTT.

This clone was counted only a few times. The chain couples TRBV10-3 to TRBJ2-5; possible D gene TRBD2, 5 bases. There are 16 residues in the CDR3. CDR1 is ENHRY, CDR2 SYGVKD, per germline. Between the trimmed V and J ends, which lost 2 bases and 5 bases, there was a span of 18 bases. CDR3 protein: CAISEMANPTGETQYF. The DNA for the CDR3 is TGTGCCATCAGTGAGATGGCCAACCCGACGGGGGAGACCCAGTACTTC.

This clone came up a few times. The V and J genes are TRBV5-1 and TRBJ2-7; D is unclear. The CDR3 totals 16 residues. Trimming stripped 0 bases from V and 2 bases from J, with 15 bases between. Germline CDR1 reads SGHRS; CDR2 reads YFSETQ. The CDR3 coding sequence is TGCGCCAGCAGCTTGGGGGTGACATTGACCACCTACGAGCAGTACTTC. This encodes CASSLGVTLTTYEQYF.

This chain joins TRBV2 and TRBJ2-1; D may be TRBD1 (6 bases). The CDR3 runs 13 residues. V shed 8 bases and J shed 6 bases, with 14 bases lying between them. Germline values: CDR1 SNHLY, CDR2 FYNNEI. Here the CDR3 DNA reads TGTGCCAGCGCCGACACAGGGCTCAATGAGCAGTTCTTC. Protein sequence: CASADTGLNEQFF.

This chain connects TRBV6-2 or TRBV6-3 to TRBJ1-5; 7 nucleotides align to TRBD1. Losses at the gene ends were 0 bases for V and 6 bases for J; bases not matched to a gene: 11. Germline loops: CDR1 MNHEY, CDR2 SVGEGT. The CDR3 is 17 amino acids. This CDR3 is CASSYSTWTGSGQPQHF. CDR3 nucleotide sequence: TGTGCCAGCAGTTACTCGACCTGGACAGGCTCGGGTCAGCCCCAGCATTTT.

J is TRBJ1-2 and V is TRBV28; 9 bases are shared with TRBD1. V lost 4 bases and J lost 8; bases outside the gene matches: 11. The CDR3 covers 15 residues. Germline lookup yields CDR1 MDHEN and CDR2 SYDVKM. CDR3 bases: TGTGCCAGCAGTTCCGGGACAGGGCTGGGGCAAGGCTACACCTTC. Encoded protein: CASSSGTGLGQGYTF.

The chain recombines TRBV27 with TRBJ1-3; D is ambiguous. The germline V gene encodes CDR1 MNHEY and CDR2 SMNVEV (reference sequence). The CDR3 sequence is 14 residues long. The V end was cut by 5 bases, the J end by 0 bases, with 8 bases between. CDR3 in amino acids: CASSPLSSGNTIYF. In DNA, the CDR3 is TGTGCCAGCAGTCCCTTGTCCTCTGGAAACACCATATATTTT.

The chain employs TRBV6-2 or TRBV6-3 and TRBJ2-3; D might be TRBD2 (5 bases). The length of the CDR3 is 16 residues. V lost 6 bases to trimming and J lost 1 base, with 17 bases between them. Germline loops: CDR1 MNHEY, CDR2 SVGEGT. CDR3 in amino acids: CASSPGRDLGTDTQYF. The CDR3 DNA reads as TGTGCCAGCAGCCCAGGCCGGGATCTAGGCACAGATACGCAGTATTTT.

The rearrangement uses TRBV30 and TRBJ2-2; possibly TRBD2 for D (5 bases). The CDR3 extends over 15 amino acids. V shed 8 bases and J shed 4 bases, with 20 bases lying between them. Germline loops: CDR1 GTSNPN, CDR2 SVGIG (reference sequence). The CDR3, as DNA: TGTGCCGGAAACGACTACCTCGATGGCACCGGGGAGCTGTTTTTT. Its translation is CAGNDYLDGTGELFF.

In this sample, this clone turned up a few times. The chain employs TRBV19 and TRBJ1-4; D uncertain. CDR1 is LNHDA and CDR2 is SQIVND in the germline V gene (reference sequence). This CDR3 spans 15 amino acids. The V end was cut by 3 bases, the J end by 7 bases, with 15 bases between. DNA for the CDR3: TGTGCCAGTAGTATCGGGGAAAGGAGCCGTGAAAAACTGTTTTTT. Protein sequence: CASSIGERSREKLFF.

The rearrangement joins TRBV7-2 to TRBJ1-6, with no clear D. Germline V lookup: CDR1 SGHTA, CDR2 FQGNSA. CDR3 length equals 13 residues. V gave up 8 bases and J gave up 6 bases, with 11 bases separating them. CDR3 loop: CASRVSVNSPLHF. For the CDR3, the DNA is TGTGCCAGCCGTGTTTCCGTTAATTCACCCCTCCACTTT.